This T cell receptor (beta chain) was identified in a study of blood T cell repertoires in COVID-19. How the authors handled the data: Estimation of nucleated cell counts was performed using reference gene primer amplification. Some clones are missing from TCRdb's copy, which holds only in-frame ones; the method was immunoSEQ multiplex PCR. The V and J calls and the clone size are those of that table, but D and trimming were determined from the DNA. The table includes hundreds of thousands of clones, around nine tenths detected once. This clone appeared a single time. Trimming took 1 base from V and 0 from J, leaving 12 bases between them. The germline CDR1 and CDR2 sequences are SGHVS and FQNEAQ. The CDR3 spans 16 residues.

V usage is TRBV7-8 and J usage is TRBJ1-1, with D unresolved. The sample taken for sequencing was peripheral blood. This receptor was taken from a young woman who had recovered from COVID-19. The CDR3 sequence: CASSLVWAGMNTEAFF. DNA of the CDR3: TGTGCCAGCAGCTTAGTGTGGGCGGGGATGAACACTGAAGCTTTCTTT.